This T cell receptor (beta chain) was retrieved from a study of T cells in Graves' hyperthyroidism and ophthalmopathy. RNA transcripts provided the source from which TCR beta CDR3 regions were amplified. Researchers ran a first-round RT-PCR on the TCR CDR3 using the HTBI primer set. TCRdb reprocessed the multiplex PCR reads with MiXCR, giving one entry per CDR3 protein. The data show around 600,000 distinct CDR3 sequences, with 13% to 15% seen just once and 7% to 9% held by the top ten. This clonotype was detected only a few times. Sequencing used blood. This TCR came from a woman in her late teens or twenties with Graves' ophthalmopathy.

The CDR3 region has the DNA TGTGCCAGCAGCCCCCGATGGGTAGAAGCTTTCTTT. It yields the protein CASSPRWVEAFF. V usage is TRBV7-9 and J usage is TRBJ1-1; D ambiguous. The length of the CDR3 is 12 residues. Germline V gene lookup returns CDR1 SEHNR and CDR2 FQNEAQ (reference sequence). Trimming took off 5 bases at V and 8 bases at J, with 12 bases between the two ends.